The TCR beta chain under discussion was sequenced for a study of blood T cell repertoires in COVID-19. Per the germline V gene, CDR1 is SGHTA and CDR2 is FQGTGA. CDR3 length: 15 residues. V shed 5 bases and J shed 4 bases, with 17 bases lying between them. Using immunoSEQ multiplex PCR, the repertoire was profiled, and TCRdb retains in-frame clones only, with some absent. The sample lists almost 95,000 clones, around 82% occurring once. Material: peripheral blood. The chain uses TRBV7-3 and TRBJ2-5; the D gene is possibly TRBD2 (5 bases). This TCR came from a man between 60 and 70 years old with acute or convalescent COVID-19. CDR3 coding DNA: TGTGCCAGCAGCCTCCAAGAGGGCTATTCAGAGACCCAGTACTTC. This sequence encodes CASSLQEGYSETQYF.